The 14 T cell receptor beta chains below all came from one sample that was sequenced in a study of blood T cell repertoires in COVID-19. Clones were sequenced by immunoSEQ multiplex PCR, and TCRdb holds only the in-frame ones, with some missing. The data contain 400,000 or so clones, approximately 90% of them singletons. The sequenced sample was peripheral blood. These TCRs come from a man aged 18 to 30 with COVID-19, enrolled during active disease.

V usage is TRBV14 and J usage is TRBJ1-3; D is ambiguous. CDR3 length: 13 residues. The ends were cut back, 1 base at V and 1 base at J, with 2 bases in the middle. The germline CDR1 and CDR2 sequences are SGHDN and FVKESK. This chain's CDR3 is CASSQASGNTIYF. The DNA of the CDR3 is TGTGCCAGCAGCCAAGCGTCTGGAAACACCATATATTTT.

The sample holds one count of this clone. J is TRBJ2-7 and V is TRBV5-1, with 9 nucleotides matching TRBD2. The CDR3 spans 14 residues. Trimming cost V 6 bases and J 7 bases; bases outside gene matches: 11. Germline V gene data show CDR1 as SGHRS and CDR2 as YFSETQ. CDR3 sequence (DNA): TGCGCCAGCAAGCGGGAGGCTCAGATGCAGGAGCAGTACTTC. Protein product: CASKREAQMQEQYF.

J is TRBJ1-1 and V is TRBV6-6; D gene ambiguous. V was trimmed by 6 bases and J by 3 bases, leaving 8 bases between them. This CDR3 region has 12 residues. Germline CDR1 is MNHNY and CDR2 is SVGAGI (reference sequence). In DNA form, the CDR3 reads TGTGCCAGCAGCCACATGGACACTGAAGCTTTCTTT. Amino acids: CASSHMDTEAFF.

The rearrangement joins TRBV15 to TRBJ2-5, with D maybe TRBD2 (5 bases). The CDR3 sequence is 15 residues long. Germline V gene lookup returns CDR1 LNHNV and CDR2 YYDKDF (reference sequence). V was cut by 0 bases and J by 4 bases, with 12 bases left in between. Written as DNA, the CDR3 is TGTGCCACCAGCAGAGATAGTGCTAGCAGAGAGACCCAGTACTTC. It translates to CATSRDSASRETQYF. The full variable domain, completed using reference TRBV15 and TRBJ2-5, is DAMVIQNPRYQVTQFGKPVTLSCSQTLNHNVMYWYQQKSSQAPKLLFHYYDKDFNNEADTPDNFQSRRPNTSFCFLDIRSPGLGDTAMYLCATSRDSASRETQYFGPGTRLLVL.

This clone was counted a few times. The CDR3: CASRSTGNSPLHF. Here the CDR3 DNA reads TGTGCCAGCAGATCGACAGGGAATTCACCCCTCCACTTT. The chain carries TRBV3-1 (or the pseudogene TRBV3-2) and TRBJ1-6; 7 bases are shared with TRBD1. Germline lookup yields CDR1 LGHDT and CDR2 YNNKEL (reference sequence). V lost 6 bases to trimming and J lost 7 bases; unmatched junction nucleotides: 3. This CDR3 is built from 13 residues.

V usage is TRBV9 and J usage is TRBJ2-1; possibly TRBD1 for D (5 bases). The CDR3 spans 15 residues. V shed 4 bases and J shed 8 bases, with 19 bases lying between them. Germline CDR1 SGDLS, CDR2 YYNGEE. The CDR3 is CASSPQPQGSDEQFF. Written as DNA, the CDR3 is TGTGCCAGCAGCCCACAGCCCCAGGGTAGTGATGAGCAGTTCTTC.

This CDR3 reads CASSRSGAAYNEQFF. The CDR3 coding sequence is TGTGCCAGCAGCCGGAGCGGGGCCGCCTACAATGAGCAGTTCTTC. The rearrangement joins TRBV7-3 to TRBJ2-1, with 7 bases lining up with TRBD2. Germline CDR1 SGHTA, CDR2 FQGTGA. The CDR3 contains 15 residues. The V and J ends lost 5 bases and 2 bases, in that order; junction bases with no gene match: 6.

The genes are TRBV2 and TRBJ2-3; the match to TRBD2 covers 9 bases. The trim removed 5 bases at V and 6 bases at J, leaving 9 bases unmatched. Germline assignment: CDR1 SNHLY and CDR2 FYNNEI. CDR3 length equals 15 residues. The CDR3: CASSWSSAGGDTQYF. The CDR3 nucleotides read TGTGCCAGCAGTTGGAGTTCAGCGGGAGGCGATACGCAGTATTTT.

The rearrangement uses TRBV2 and TRBJ1-5; the D gene is possibly TRBD1 (5 bases). The CDR3 is 14 residues long. V was shortened by 6 bases and J by 5 bases, with 14 bases between the two germline ends. Germline CDR1 is SNHLY and CDR2 is FYNNEI. In DNA form, the CDR3 reads TGTGCCAGCAGCGCTGGGGGGTTTGATCAGCCCCAGCATTTT. Translation gives CASSAGGFDQPQHF.

This rearrangement joins TRBV7-9 to TRBJ2-3; 7 nucleotides line up with TRBD2. Germline V gene lookup returns CDR1 SEHNR and CDR2 FQNEAQ (reference sequence). The CDR3 covers 15 residues. Unmatched junction bases numbered 10, after V lost 4 bases and J lost 6 bases. CDR3 coding DNA: TGTGCCAGCAGCTCAGCGGGGCGTCCCGATGATACGCAGTATTTT. The encoded protein is CASSSAGRPDDTQYF.

This rearrangement joins TRBV6-6 to TRBJ1-1; D is unclear. Germline loops: CDR1 MNHNY, CDR2 SVGAGI (reference sequence). V lost 2 bases to trimming and J lost 2 bases, with 9 bases between them. The CDR3 has 14 amino acids. CDR3 residues: CASSYGRHNTEAFF. The CDR3 DNA sequence: TGTGCCAGCAGTTACGGGAGGCATAACACTGAAGCTTTCTTT.

This clone showed up just once. CDR3 nucleotides: TGTGCCACCTCTTGGCGGGGGAGCTCCTACAATGAGCAGTTCTTC. Its translation is CATSWRGSSYNEQFF. The V call is TRBV6-5, the J call TRBJ2-1, with TRBD2 identical over 7 bases. Germline values: CDR1 MNHEY, CDR2 SVGAGI. After removal of 10 bases from V and 0 bases from J, the junction contained 9 bases not matched to a gene. The CDR3 runs 15 residues.

The J gene is TRBJ1-1, the V gene TRBV3-1 (or the pseudogene TRBV3-2); the D is unclear. The CDR3 extends over 16 amino acids. Trimming took 0 bases from V and 1 from J, leaving 12 bases between them. Germline V CDR1 and CDR2: LGHDT, YNNKEL (reference sequence). CDR3: CASSQDGRLGNTEAFF. The CDR3 nucleotides are TGTGCCAGCAGCCAAGATGGCAGGTTGGGGAACACTGAAGCTTTCTTT.

The V gene is TRBV5-6, the J gene TRBJ1-5, with TRBD1 matching over 8 bases. J gave up 3 bases and V 1 base, and 6 bases lay outside the gene matches. The CDR3 has 16 residues. Germline V lookup: CDR1 SGHDT, CDR2 YYEEEE. The CDR3 coding sequence is TGTGCCAGCAGCTTGTTTCGGACAGGGCCCAATCAGCCCCAGCATTTT. Protein: CASSLFRTGPNQPQHF.